This TCR beta chain was retrieved from a study of blood T cell repertoires in COVID-19. As for the study in general: Both acute and convalescent COVID-19 samples were obtained from the United States, Italy and Spain. PBMCs, B-cell-depleted T cells, or T cells were the source of the cDNA or gDNA that made up the material.

In the original workflow: Estimates of nucleated cell counts were drawn from the amplification of reference gene primers. The method was immunoSEQ multiplex PCR; TCRdb's version includes in-frame clones alone and lacks a portion of them. That table furnishes V, J and clone size, whereas the DNA furnished D and trimming. Of approximately 150,000 clones listed, roughly 90% are singletons. The sample holds one count of this clone. Germline CDR1 reads GTSNPN; CDR2 reads SVGIG (reference sequence). The CDR3 is 16 residues long. The trim removed 3 bases at V and 1 base at J, leaving 4 bases unmatched. This clonotype was obtained from a woman aged 55 to 70 who had recovered from COVID-19. The V and J genes are TRBV30 and TRBJ1-6, with 9 bases lining up with TRBD1. The sequencing sample was made of peripheral blood. Here the CDR3 DNA reads TGTGCCTGGAGAACAGGGGGCGCATCCTATAATTCACCCCTCCACTTT. Protein sequence: CAWRTGGASYNSPLHF.